Below are 25 T cell receptor beta chains sequenced from a single sample in a study of T-cell memory formation after mild COVID-19. TCRdb fed the 5' RACE reads into MiXCR, producing one record per CDR3 protein. This sample carries about 7,400 distinct CDR3 sequences, approximately 31% of them seen once, and the ten largest clones take around 50%. Specimen: PBMCs or a T cell subset sorted from them (not recorded which). All receptors come from an adult woman who had mild COVID-19 (a few samples of this study predate the infection). Cell type and time point are not known.

The sample holds many counts of this clonotype. V gene TRBV11-3 combines with J gene TRBJ2-1, with D unclear. V shed 4 bases and J shed 8 bases, with 6 bases lying between them. From germline, CDR1 is SGHNT and CDR2 YENEEA. CDR3 length: 11 amino acids. For the CDR3, the DNA is TGTGCCAGCAGCTGGACCCATGAGCAGTTCTTC. Its translation: CASSWTHEQFF.

In this sample, this clonotype turned up many times. The V and J genes are TRBV15 and TRBJ1-2; TRBD1 agrees at 8 bases. The CDR3 contains 17 residues. With 0 bases clipped from V and 6 bases from J, the junction kept 12 bases outside the gene matches. Germline values: CDR1 LNHNV, CDR2 YYDKDF (reference sequence). The CDR3 here is CATSRDLLDREQNGYTF. In DNA, the CDR3 is TGTGCCACCAGCAGAGATCTCCTGGACAGGGAACAGAATGGCTACACCTTC.

The genes are TRBV15 and TRBJ2-5; 9 nucleotides line up with TRBD1. V lost 4 bases and J lost 5; bases outside the gene matches: 11. Germline V CDR1 and CDR2: LNHNV, YYDKDF (reference sequence). The CDR3 length is 16 residues. CDR3 coding DNA: TGTGCCACCAGCAACCGGGACAGGGATGTTTGGGAGACCCAGTACTTC. Translation: CATSNRDRDVWETQYF.

Ten or more counts support this clonotype. This chain uses TRBV6-2 or TRBV6-3 with TRBJ2-7, with 12 bases that match TRBD1. Germline trimming cut 8 bases from V and 7 bases from J; bases unmatched to any gene: 9. The CDR3 has 14 residues. Germline values: CDR1 MNHEY, CDR2 SVGEGT. The CDR3 is CASGAWDRGREQYF. The CDR3 DNA sequence: TGTGCCAGCGGGGCTTGGGACAGGGGGCGTGAGCAGTACTTC.

This clonotype was seen many times. J is TRBJ2-7 and V is TRBV25-1, with 15 bases that match TRBD2. This CDR3 is 15 amino acids long. CDR1 MGHDK and CDR2 SYGVNS come from the germline V gene. V dropped 4 bases and J dropped 7; count of bases not matched to a gene: 5. The CDR3 nucleotides are TGTGCCAGCAGTGGCTTGGGACTAGCGGGGGGTGAGCAGTACTTC. Its translation is CASSGLGLAGGEQYF.

This clonotype was counted at least ten times. The chain carries TRBV3-1 and TRBJ2-5; 14 bases line up with TRBD2. The germline V gene encodes CDR1 LGHDT and CDR2 YNNKEL (reference sequence). The trim removed 5 bases at V and 4 bases at J, leaving 3 bases unmatched. The CDR3 is 15 residues long. The chain's CDR3 is CASSSGLAGGETQYF. The CDR3 DNA reads as TGTGCCAGCAGCTCAGGACTAGCGGGGGGAGAGACCCAGTACTTC.

In its sample, this clonotype was seen many times. The chain employs TRBV20-1 and TRBJ2-7; D is possibly TRBD1 (5 bases). V shed 1 base and J shed 2 bases, with 15 bases lying between them. Germline CDR1 DFQATT, CDR2 SNEGSKA (reference sequence). The CDR3 loop spans 15 amino acids. The CDR3 protein is CSARGVGRSTYEQYF. CDR3 bases: TGCAGTGCTAGAGGGGTGGGGCGCTCAACCTACGAGCAGTACTTC.

The V call is TRBV18, the J call TRBJ2-5, with a tentative D call TRBD2 (5 bases). This CDR3 region has 14 residues. Trimming shortened V by 5 bases and J by 2 bases, and 12 bases separated the two germline ends. CDR1 and CDR2 from the germline V gene are KGHSH and LQKENI. CDR3 region: CASSSQPGQETQYF. The CDR3 DNA is TGTGCCAGCTCATCTCAACCGGGGCAAGAGACCCAGTACTTC.

In this sample, this clonotype turned up many times. This chain links TRBV6-2 or TRBV6-3 with TRBJ1-5; possibly TRBD1 for D (5 bases). The germline V gene has CDR1 MNHEY and CDR2 SVGEGT. The CDR3 loop spans 14 amino acids. V was clipped by 6 bases and J by 2 bases, with 11 bases between them. CDR3 amino acids: CASRSLQGNQPQHF. DNA for the CDR3: TGTGCCAGCAGATCACTACAGGGCAATCAGCCCCAGCATTTT.

This clonotype occurred many times. The rearrangement links TRBV7-9 to TRBJ1-2; tentative D call: TRBD1 (6 bases). CDR1 SEHNR and CDR2 FQNEAQ come from the germline V gene (reference sequence). This CDR3 has 14 residues. V was clipped by 5 bases and J by 6 bases, with 16 bases between them. CDR3 amino acids: CASSEPGAENGYTF. The CDR3 nucleotides read TGTGCCAGCAGCGAGCCAGGGGCGGAGAATGGCTACACCTTC.

This clonotype was counted at least ten times. V usage is TRBV3-1 and J usage is TRBJ2-5, with D possibly TRBD1 on 6 matching bases. CDR3 length: 15 residues. V lost 5 bases and J lost 1, with 14 bases in between. Germline-derived CDR1 and CDR2 are LGHDT and YNNKEL (reference sequence). Here the CDR3 DNA reads TGTGCCAGCAGCGTAAACAGGGAAGTCCAAGAGACCCAGTACTTC. This translates into CASSVNREVQETQYF.

This clonotype has just one count. This chain joins TRBV7-9 and TRBJ2-3, with 7 bases fitting TRBD1. This CDR3 region has 15 residues. The germline gives CDR1 SEHNR, CDR2 FQNEAQ (reference sequence). V was clipped by 5 bases and J by 1 base; unmatched bases: 6. The CDR3 spells CASSPRTGGTDTQYF. In DNA, the CDR3 is TGTGCCAGCAGCCCCAGGACAGGCGGCACAGATACGCAGTATTTT.

This clonotype was observed at least ten times. The chain uses TRBV7-6 and TRBJ2-2, with D possibly TRBD1 on 6 matching bases. V was pared by 4 bases and J by 8 bases, with 8 bases between. This CDR3 contains 12 residues. Looked up from germline, CDR1 is SGHVS and CDR2 is FNYEAQ. CDR3 residues: CASSSQGGELFF. The CDR3 DNA sequence: TGTGCCAGCAGCTCTCAGGGGGGGGAGCTGTTTTTT.

Within the sample, this clonotype is medium-sized. The genes are TRBV3-1 and TRBJ2-7; TRBD2 matches at 13 bases. With V trimmed by 1 base and J by 7 bases, 4 bases remained unmatched. This CDR3 is built from 15 residues. CDR1 and CDR2 (germline): LGHDT, YNNKEL (reference sequence). CDR3 DNA sequence: TGTGCCAGCAGCCAAGGGACTAGCGGGGGATGGGAGCAGTACTTC. This encodes CASSQGTSGGWEQYF.

The chain employs TRBV6-5 and TRBJ2-3, with 9 bases matching TRBD2. Germline trimming cut 4 bases from V and 2 bases from J; bases unmatched to any gene: 4. From germline, CDR1 is MNHEY and CDR2 SVGAGI. This CDR3 comprises 15 residues. The CDR3 DNA reads as TGTGCCAGCAGTTCAGGCGGGGGGGCCACAGATACGCAGTATTTT. Its translation: CASSSGGGATDTQYF.

This chain uses TRBV7-6 with TRBJ2-3, with D possibly being TRBD2 (6 bases). The CDR3 has 14 residues. Germline V lookup: CDR1 SGHVS, CDR2 FNYEAQ. V was cut by 4 bases and J by 4 bases, with 12 bases left in between. The CDR3 sequence is CASSSGTPSDTQYF. CDR3 DNA sequence: TGTGCCAGCAGCTCCGGGACTCCTTCAGATACGCAGTATTTT.

This clonotype has ten or more counts. The chain joins TRBV25-1 to TRBJ1-2, with 7 bases that match TRBD1. The trim removed 3 bases at V and 4 bases at J, leaving 5 bases unmatched. Germline CDR1 is MGHDK and CDR2 is SYGVNS. The CDR3 runs 14 residues. The DNA for the CDR3 is TGTGCCAGCAGTGACATCAGGGGGGGCTATGGCTACACCTTC. It specifies CASSDIRGGYGYTF.

This sequence joins TRBV12-3 or TRBV12-4 and TRBJ2-3; possibly TRBD1 or TRBD2 for D (6 bases each). This CDR3 is 14 amino acids long. The V and J ends lost 4 bases and 3 bases respectively, with 11 bases between them. CDR3 region: CASSSTGRTDTQYF. The DNA for the CDR3 is TGTGCCAGCAGTTCTACAGGGAGGACAGATACGCAGTATTTT.

In DNA, the CDR3 is TGTGCCAGCAGCTACAGGGGTGGTGTCGGGAATCAGCCCCAGCATTTT. Amino acid sequence: CASSYRGGVGNQPQHF. The gene calls are TRBV4-2 and TRBJ1-5; 7 bases agree with TRBD1. Germline CDR1 LGHNA, CDR2 YNFKEQ. The J segment lost 4 bases and the V segment lost 5 bases, leaving 11 bases of the junction unmatched. The CDR3 is 16 residues long.

By frequency in the sample, this clonotype is medium-sized (0.01 to 0.1%). The chain couples TRBV5-1 to TRBJ2-1; 10 bases fit TRBD2. Germline trimming cut 4 bases from V and 5 bases from J; bases unmatched to any gene: 3. The CDR3 spans 14 residues. From germline, CDR1 is SGHRS and CDR2 YFSETQ. The CDR3: CASSLAGVNNEQFF. In DNA form, the CDR3 reads TGCGCCAGCAGCCTAGCGGGAGTCAACAATGAGCAGTTCTTC.

The table lists this clonotype with many counts. The chain has TRBV29-1 and TRBJ2-2; D perhaps matches TRBD2 (6 bases). Germline V gene lookup returns CDR1 SQVTM and CDR2 ANQGSEA. The CDR3 length is 15 residues. Trimming took off 7 bases at V and 7 bases at J, with 22 bases between the two ends. The CDR3 region is CSARGGRVKNGELFF. The DNA for the CDR3 is TGCAGCGCGCGGGGAGGCAGGGTGAAAAACGGGGAGCTGTTTTTT.

This clonotype counts as medium-sized. The chain carries TRBV6-5 and TRBJ2-7, with 9 bases matching TRBD2. V trimming: 7 bases; J trimming: 2 bases; junction bases outside the gene matches: 6. Germline V CDR1 and CDR2: MNHEY, SVGAGI. The CDR3 loop spans 14 amino acids. The CDR3 loop reads CASKWVAGAYEQYF. Here the CDR3 DNA reads TGTGCCAGCAAATGGGTAGCGGGAGCCTACGAGCAGTACTTC.

The table lists this clonotype with many counts. This rearrangement joins TRBV5-4 to TRBJ1-2; perhaps TRBD1 as D (5 bases). The CDR3 covers 15 residues. Germline values: CDR1 SGHNT, CDR2 YYREEE (reference sequence). With 4 bases removed from V and 5 bases from J, the gap between germline ends came to 18 bases. In DNA, the CDR3 is TGTGCCAGCAGCCCCCTATTTCAGTCAGGGTATGGCTACACCTTC. Translation: CASSPLFQSGYGYTF.

In this sample, this clonotype turned up many times. The genes are TRBV10-3 and TRBJ2-7; a weak D match, TRBD2 (6 bases). CDR1 is ENHRY and CDR2 is SYGVKD in the germline V gene. Trimming left V 0 bases short and J 7 bases short, with 19 bases between. The CDR3 contains 16 residues. Here the CDR3 DNA reads TGTGCCATCAGTGAGTCAAGCGGGTTGGCAGTCCCAGAGCAGTACTTC. Protein product: CAISESSGLAVPEQYF.

The rearrangement links TRBV30 to TRBJ2-1, with D unresolved. The CDR3 is made up of 13 amino acids. Per the germline V gene, CDR1 is GTSNPN and CDR2 is SVGIG (reference sequence). Trimming cost V 3 bases and J 4 bases, with 10 bases left between them. Here the CDR3 DNA reads TGTGCCTGGAGGGCAGCCTGGTACAATGAGCAGTTCTTC. It translates to CAWRAAWYNEQFF.